The clone carrying this TCR beta chain was recorded only once. Method: immunoSEQ multiplex PCR; TCRdb's copy keeps in-frame clones and lacks some. The table has about 38,000 clones, 80% to 95% seen once. The V gene end was trimmed by 5 bases and the J gene end by 4 bases; junction bases not matched to a gene: 7. CDR3 length equals 15 residues. CDR1 and CDR2 from the germline V gene are LNHDA and SQIVND (reference sequence). The sample originates from a study of T cell changes during pregnancy in multiple sclerosis. This material consisted of CD4+ T cells from peripheral blood mononuclear cells, taken after pregnancy. The chain combines TRBV19 with TRBJ1-5; 8 positions match TRBD1. The receptor's source is a female donor in good health, enrolled as a control in a pregnancy study. The CDR3 here is CASSAAGTGNQPQHF. CDR3 DNA: TGTGCCAGTAGTGCGGCCGGGACAGGTAATCAGCCCCAGCATTTT.